The rows below give T cell receptor beta chains drawn from one sample of a study of blood T cell repertoires in COVID-19. TCRdb's table, derived via immunoSEQ multiplex PCR, lists solely in-frame clones and lacks some. The data contain over 200,000 clones, around 91% of them singletons. The sample comprised PBMCs or T cells enriched from blood (not recorded which). The origin of the receptors is a man aged 30-40 years who had been exposed to COVID-19. The CDR3 runs from the conserved cysteine through the conserved F or W. D genes are given only for firm matches. Some rows have no size entry. The others give once, few or many, or a class for an expanded clone.

j_gene: TRBJ2-3
v_gene: TRBV3-1/TRBV3-2
abundance: NA
d_gene: NA
CDR3nt: TGTGCCAGCAGCCAACCTCTGGGCGGGGGCACAGATACGCAGTATTTT
CDR3aa: CASSQPLGGGTDTQYF

j_gene: TRBJ2-5
v_gene: TRBV29-1
abundance: NA
d_gene: TRBD1
CDR3nt: TGCAGCGTTGGGGACGGACAGGGGTTGAAGACCCAGTACTTC
CDR3aa: CSVGDGQGLKTQYF

j_gene: TRBJ2-5
v_gene: TRBV4-1
abundance: NA
d_gene: NA
CDR3nt: TGCGCCAGCAGCCTCCTGACATCGGAGACCCAGTACTTC
CDR3aa: CASSLLTSETQYF

j_gene: TRBJ2-3
v_gene: TRBV11-2
abundance: few
d_gene: TRBD1
CDR3nt: TGTGCCAGCAGCTTAGGGACAGGGCACACAGATACGCAGTATTTT
CDR3aa: CASSLGTGHTDTQYF

j_gene: TRBJ2-2
v_gene: TRBV3-1/TRBV3-2
abundance: once
d_gene: TRBD2
CDR3nt: TGTGCCAGCAGCCAATTTGCTAGCGGGGTCGGGGAGCTGTTTTTT
CDR3aa: CASSQFASGVGELFF

j_gene: TRBJ1-1
v_gene: TRBV30
abundance: NA
d_gene: TRBD1
CDR3nt: TGTGCCTGGAGTGTACGGAGGACAGGTGAAGCTTTCTTT
CDR3aa: CAWSVRRTGEAFF

j_gene: TRBJ1-5
v_gene: TRBV19
abundance: NA
d_gene: NA
CDR3nt: TGTGCCAGTAGCACAGATAGCAATCAGCCCCAGCATTTT
CDR3aa: CASSTDSNQPQHF

j_gene: TRBJ1-4
v_gene: TRBV7-9
abundance: NA
d_gene: NA
CDR3nt: TGTGCCAGCAGCTTAGGGTCCAGCTCCACAGGAAAACTGTTTTTT
CDR3aa: CASSLGSSSTGKLFF

j_gene: TRBJ2-1
v_gene: TRBV5-4
abundance: few
d_gene: TRBD1
CDR3nt: TGTGCCAGCGCGGACAGGGAGTTTAAGAATGAGCAGTTCTTC
CDR3aa: CASADREFKNEQFF

j_gene: TRBJ1-5
v_gene: TRBV7-2
abundance: NA
d_gene: NA
CDR3nt: TGTGCCAGCAGCTTAATCCCGGCGGGGGGGCCCCAGCATTTT
CDR3aa: CASSLIPAGGPQHF

j_gene: TRBJ2-7
v_gene: TRBV6-5
abundance: NA
d_gene: TRBD1
CDR3nt: TGTGCCAGCAAAGGGAGGACAGGGGACTACGAGCAGTACTTC
CDR3aa: CASKGRTGDYEQYF

j_gene: TRBJ1-2
v_gene: TRBV9
abundance: once
d_gene: TRBD1
CDR3nt: TGTGCCAGCAGCGAAGACAGGGCGTACACCTTC
CDR3aa: CASSEDRAYTF

j_gene: TRBJ2-1
v_gene: TRBV6-1
abundance: NA
d_gene: NA
CDR3nt: TGTGCCAGCAGTGAGACTGCTAATGAGCAGTTCTTC
CDR3aa: CASSETANEQFF

j_gene: TRBJ2-1
v_gene: TRBV7-6
abundance: once
d_gene: TRBD2
CDR3nt: TGTGCCAGCAGCCCCAACTTCGGGGGGAAGTTCTTC
CDR3aa: CASSPNFGGKFF